Below are 31 T cell receptor beta chains sequenced from a single sample in a study of blood T cell repertoires in COVID-19. Measured with immunoSEQ multiplex PCR; TCRdb has only the in-frame clones, and not every one. Of 77,000 or so clones listed, roughly 85% are singletons. Sequencing used peripheral blood. All receptors derive from a man older than 75 with acute or convalescent COVID-19.

The V gene is TRBV9, the J gene TRBJ1-2; D might be TRBD1 (5 bases). CDR1 is SGDLS and CDR2 is YYNGEE in the germline V gene. Trimming removed 4 bases at V and 4 bases at J, with 17 bases between. The length of the CDR3 is 15 residues. Written as DNA, the CDR3 is TGTGCCAGCAGCCCAAGCCCCCAGGGAGGCTATGGCTACACCTTC. Its protein is CASSPSPQGGYGYTF.

The J gene is TRBJ1-1, the V gene TRBV9; D unclear. Germline V gene lookup returns CDR1 SGDLS and CDR2 YYNGEE. Trimming took off 4 bases at V and 2 bases at J, with 9 bases between the two ends. The CDR3 has 13 amino acids. The CDR3 bases are TGTGCCAGCAGCACAGAGGGAAACACTGAAGCTTTCTTT. It encodes CASSTEGNTEAFF.

The chain joins TRBV19 to TRBJ1-5; 8 nucleotides line up with TRBD1. CDR3 length equals 14 residues. Germline values: CDR1 LNHDA, CDR2 SQIVND (reference sequence). V lost 6 bases, J lost 6 bases, and 7 bases stayed unmatched. In DNA form, the CDR3 reads TGTGCCAGTAGGGAACAGGGGGAGGGTCAGCCCCAGCATTTT. Protein: CASREQGEGQPQHF.

The rearrangement uses TRBV27 and TRBJ2-7, with 7 bases identical to TRBD1. V was pared by 4 bases and J by 7 bases, with 7 bases of the junction left unmatched. This CDR3 spans 13 amino acids. Germline V CDR1 and CDR2: MNHEY, SMNVEV (reference sequence). This CDR3 is CASSSETGLEQYF. The DNA for the CDR3 is TGTGCCAGCAGTTCCGAGACAGGGCTTGAGCAGTACTTC.

This chain links TRBV27 with TRBJ1-1; 10 nucleotides line up with TRBD1. The germline V gene encodes CDR1 MNHEY and CDR2 SMNVEV (reference sequence). Unmatched junction bases numbered 5, after V lost 3 bases and J lost 10 bases. The CDR3 runs to 13 residues. The CDR3 DNA follows: TGTGCCAGCAGTTTGACGGACAGGGGGACAGCTTTCTTT. It translates to CASSLTDRGTAFF.

The J gene is TRBJ2-7, the V gene TRBV7-2; 7 bases match TRBD2. The CDR3 has 15 residues. Trimming at V came to 1 base and at J to 2 bases, leaving 5 bases not matched to a gene. Per germline, CDR1 SGHTA and CDR2 FQGNSA. This chain's CDR3 is CASSLGQGGTYEQYF. CDR3 nucleotides: TGTGCCAGCAGCTTAGGTCAGGGAGGGACCTACGAGCAGTACTTC. Using reference TRBV7-2 and TRBJ2-7 for the parts outside the CDR3, the full variable domain is GAGVSQSPSNKVTEKGKDVELRCDPISGHTALYWYRQSLGQGLEFLIYFQGNSAPDKSGLPSDRFSAERTGGSVSTLTIQRTQQEDSAVYLCASSLGQGGTYEQYFGPGTRLTVT.

This clone has only one observation. The chain carries TRBV20-1 and TRBJ2-5; the D is unclear. This CDR3 has 11 amino acids. The germline V gene has CDR1 DFQATT and CDR2 SNEGSKA (reference sequence). Between the trimmed V and J ends, which lost 7 bases and 3 bases, there was a span of 9 bases. CDR3 nucleotide sequence: TGCAGTGTCGAGGCGGAAGAGACCCAGTACTTC. Amino acids: CSVEAEETQYF.

The V and J genes are TRBV5-1 and TRBJ2-3, with 10 bases aligning to TRBD2. V shed 5 bases and J 2 bases; nucleotides not matched to a gene: 5. CDR1 and CDR2 from the germline V gene are SGHRS and YFSETQ. CDR3 length: 15 amino acids. The CDR3 bases are TGCGCCAGCAGTTTAGCGGGAGGACTCACAGATACGCAGTATTTT. Translation: CASSLAGGLTDTQYF. Full variable domain (missing parts from reference TRBV5-1 and TRBJ2-3): KAGVTQTPRYLIKTRGQQVTLSCSPISGHRSVSWYQQTPGQGLQFLFEYFSETQRNKGNFPGRFSGRQFSNSRSEMNVSTLELGDSALYLCASSLAGGLTDTQYFGPGTRLTVL.

This clone was recorded a few times. V is TRBV19 and J is TRBJ1-1; TRBD1 might be the D (5 bases). Germline lookup yields CDR1 LNHDA and CDR2 SQIVND (reference sequence). The CDR3 length is 13 residues. With 0 bases removed from V and 11 bases from J, the gap between germline ends came to 13 bases. The CDR3 region is CASSIEPLRGAFF. As DNA, the CDR3 is TGTGCCAGTAGTATAGAACCCTTGCGGGGGGCTTTCTTT.

The CDR3 loop reads CASSSAGEKLFF. The CDR3 DNA sequence: TGTGCCAGCAGCTCCGCCGGTGAAAAACTGTTTTTT. The chain carries TRBV6-2 or TRBV6-3 and TRBJ1-4; D is undetermined. In germline, CDR1 is MNHEY, CDR2 SVGEGT. Trimming took 6 bases from V and 7 from J, leaving 9 bases between them. The CDR3 sequence is 12 residues long.

This clone was observed a few times. The V gene is TRBV6-1, the J gene TRBJ1-1; D not resolved. Looked up from germline, CDR1 is MNHNS and CDR2 is SASEGT. Trimming removed 4 bases from V and 0 bases from J, with 18 bases in between. The CDR3 has 17 amino acids. CDR3 DNA sequence: TGTGCCAGCAGTGTTTCATTGAGTCTCGGGATGAACACTGAAGCTTTCTTT. It encodes CASSVSLSLGMNTEAFF.

CDR3 DNA sequence: TGTGCCAGCAGCTCTGACAGGTTGGAGACCCAGTACTTC. It encodes CASSSDRLETQYF. The rearrangement uses TRBV7-7 and TRBJ2-5, with D possibly matching TRBD1 (6 bases). V lost 4 bases to trimming and J lost 5 bases, with 11 bases between them. Germline V gives CDR1 SSHAT, CDR2 FNYEAQ (reference sequence). The CDR3 has 13 residues.

The chain joins TRBV9 to TRBJ2-1, with 10 bases that match TRBD2. J gave up 9 bases and V 0 bases, and 6 bases lay outside the gene matches. Germline assignment: CDR1 SGDLS and CDR2 YYNGEE. CDR3 length: 15 amino acids. The CDR3 loop is CASSVERGGPGEQFF. The CDR3 region has the DNA TGTGCCAGCAGCGTAGAGCGGGGGGGCCCCGGTGAGCAGTTCTTC. Based on the CDR3 plus reference TRBV9 and TRBJ2-1, the full variable domain is DSGVTQTPKHLITATGQRVTLRCSPRSGDLSVYWYQQSLDQGLQFLIQYYNGEERAKGNILERFSAQQFPDLHSELNLSSLELGDSALYFCASSVERGGPGEQFFGPGTRLTVL.

This rearrangement joins TRBV2 to TRBJ2-6; 7 nucleotides agree with TRBD1. The trim removed 2 bases at V and 2 bases at J, leaving 12 bases unmatched. Germline-derived CDR1 and CDR2 are SNHLY and FYNNEI. CDR3 length: 19 amino acids. For the CDR3, the DNA is TGTGCCAGCAGTGAACCTCCGGGACAGCGACATACTGGGGCCAACGTCCTGACTTTC. Its translation is CASSEPPGQRHTGANVLTF. Variable domain in full (rest from reference TRBV2 and TRBJ2-6): EPEVTQTPSHQVTQMGQEVILRCVPISNHLYFYWYRQILGQKVEFLVSFYNNEISEKSEIFDDQFSVERPDGSNFTLKIRSTKLEDSAMYFCASSEPPGQRHTGANVLTFGAGSRLTVL.

The chain has TRBV7-9 and TRBJ1-6, with no clear D. Germline V gene sequence: CDR1 SEHNR, CDR2 FQNEAQ (reference sequence). Trimming removed 4 bases at V and 7 bases at J, with 11 bases between. The CDR3 consists of 14 residues. CDR3 DNA: TGTGCCAGCAGCTCCCGGGAAGGGAATTCACCCCTCCACTTT. The encoded protein is CASSSREGNSPLHF.

The rearrangement joins TRBV23-1 to TRBJ2-7; TRBD2 is a possible D gene (7 bases). TRBV23-1 belongs to the ORF category, with a function that is uncertain. The V end was cut by 0 bases, the J end by 0 bases, with 15 bases between. The CDR3 totals 17 residues. The CDR3 DNA is TGCGCCAGCAGTCAATCGGGGGGGGCACGCGTCTCCTACGAGCAGTACTTC. This translates into CASSQSGGARVSYEQYF.

The rearrangement uses TRBV5-1 and TRBJ2-3, with D possibly TRBD1 on 8 matching bases. Germline loops: CDR1 SGHRS, CDR2 YFSETQ. This CDR3 spans 17 amino acids. The V end was cut by 4 bases, the J end by 1 base, with 19 bases between. The CDR3 loop reads CASSLRQGRDGTDTQYF. In nucleotides, the CDR3 is TGCGCCAGCAGCCTTCGACAGGGGAGGGACGGCACAGATACGCAGTATTTT.

J is TRBJ1-3 and V is TRBV7-2, with no clear D. This CDR3 spans 15 amino acids. Trimming removed 0 bases at V and 3 bases at J, with 9 bases between. CDR1 SGHTA and CDR2 FQGNSA come from the germline V gene. The CDR3, as DNA: TGTGCCAGCAGCTTAGCGCGATCGCTTGGAAACACCATATATTTT. Its translation is CASSLARSLGNTIYF.

The chain employs TRBV27 and TRBJ1-2, with D possibly matching TRBD1 (5 bases). Germline V lookup: CDR1 MNHEY, CDR2 SMNVEV (reference sequence). With 1 base removed from V and 4 bases from J, the gap between germline ends came to 16 bases. The CDR3 length is 16 residues. The CDR3, as DNA: TGTGCCAGCAGTTTATTGCCATTATCCGGGGGCTATGGCTACACCTTC. Translation: CASSLLPLSGGYGYTF.

Worth noting for this clone: Mismatch with germline at one junction end may stem from a read error. The chain uses TRBV6-5 and TRBJ1-1; D gene ambiguous. The CDR3 is 14 amino acids. CDR1 is MNHEY and CDR2 is SVGAGI in the germline V gene. The chain's CDR3 is CASSYSWANPEGFF. The CDR3 nucleotides are TGTGCCAGCAGTTACTCGTGGGCAAATCCGGAAGGTTTCTTT.

The DNA of the CDR3 is TGTGCCAGCTCACCCCAGCGGGGTATCAGGAAAGAGACCCAGTACTTC. As protein: CASSPQRGIRKETQYF. The chain carries TRBV18 and TRBJ2-5; 7 nucleotides match TRBD2. This CDR3 comprises 16 residues. The trim removed 3 bases at V and 3 bases at J, leaving 10 bases unmatched. The germline V gene encodes CDR1 KGHSH and CDR2 LQKENI.

V is TRBV30 and J is TRBJ1-2, with a possible D match to TRBD1 (6 bases). CDR3 size: 13 residues. Trimming shortened V by 1 base and J by 8 bases, and 14 bases separated the two germline ends. Looked up from germline, CDR1 is GTSNPN and CDR2 is SVGIG (reference sequence). The CDR3 is CAWSARGQLGYTF. In nucleotides, the CDR3 is TGTGCCTGGAGTGCCCGAGGACAGTTGGGCTACACCTTC.

This rearrangement joins TRBV3-1 (or the pseudogene TRBV3-2) to TRBJ2-3, with 9 positions matching TRBD2. V was clipped by 5 bases and J by 2 bases; unmatched bases: 11. This CDR3 contains 17 residues. Germline CDR1 is LGHDT and CDR2 is YNNKEL (reference sequence). Written as DNA, the CDR3 is TGTGCCAGCAGCTCACTCGGGGCTAGCGGGACCACAGATACGCAGTATTTT. Translating gives CASSSLGASGTTDTQYF.

The rearrangement uses TRBV5-1 and TRBJ1-5, with D possibly matching TRBD1 (6 bases). CDR1 and CDR2 from the germline V gene are SGHRS and YFSETQ. Trimming shortened V by 2 bases and J by 3 bases, and 12 bases separated the two germline ends. CDR3 size: 15 residues. CDR3 nucleotide sequence: TGCGCCAGCAGCTTCGGCAGGGGCCCCAATCAGCCCCAGCATTTT. The encoded protein is CASSFGRGPNQPQHF.

This chain joins TRBV11-3 and TRBJ2-1; 7 positions match TRBD2. Germline values: CDR1 SGHNT, CDR2 YENEEA. The CDR3 runs to 13 residues. J gave up 11 bases and V 5 bases, and 9 bases lay outside the gene matches. The CDR3 coding sequence is TGTGCCAGCAGCCCCGGGACTACTGGGAAGCAGTTCTTC. Translation gives CASSPGTTGKQFF.

This chain uses TRBV5-4 with TRBJ1-4, with unresolved D. The CDR3 spans 18 residues. CDR1 is SGHNT and CDR2 is YYREEE in the germline V gene (reference sequence). V was shortened by 0 bases and J by 0 bases, with 15 bases between the two germline ends. The CDR3 bases are TGTGCCAGCAGCTTGGATCCCTATGTTCCGGCAACTAATGAAAAACTGTTTTTT. It encodes CASSLDPYVPATNEKLFF.

The chain joins TRBV6-5 to TRBJ2-5; TRBD1 matches 7 bases. Looked up from germline, CDR1 is MNHEY and CDR2 is SVGAGI. Trimming took 6 bases from V and 1 from J; bases not matched to a gene: 5. This CDR3 region has 14 residues. The CDR3 sequence is CASRQTGVQETQYF. The DNA of the CDR3 is TGTGCCAGCAGACAAACAGGGGTCCAAGAGACCCAGTACTTC.

The CDR3 coding sequence is TGTGCCAGCAGCCCTATGGGGATAGCGTCCCCCTATAATTCACCCCTCCACTTT. The encoded protein is CASSPMGIASPYNSPLHF. The chain links TRBV28 to TRBJ1-6, with no clear D. The V end lost 6 bases, the J end lost 2 bases, and 20 bases lay between the germline ends. CDR1 is MDHEN, CDR2 SYDVKM, per germline. The CDR3 runs 18 residues.

The chain links TRBV18 to TRBJ2-2; 8 bases match TRBD2. J was trimmed by 4 bases and V by 1 base; bases with no gene match: 8. The CDR3 spans 17 residues. The germline gives CDR1 KGHSH, CDR2 LQKENI. The CDR3 spells CASSPLMAGGSTGELFF. The CDR3 DNA reads as TGTGCCAGCTCACCACTTATGGCGGGAGGCTCCACCGGGGAGCTGTTTTTT.

CDR3 amino acids: CASIGEGGNEQFF. CDR3 coding DNA: TGCGCCAGCATCGGGGAGGGCGGCAATGAGCAGTTCTTC. The chain links TRBV5-1 to TRBJ2-1; the match to TRBD2 covers 7 bases. With V trimmed by 6 bases and J by 6 bases, 6 bases remained unmatched. CDR3 length: 13 amino acids. The germline V gene encodes CDR1 SGHRS and CDR2 YFSETQ.

The chain carries TRBV7-9 and TRBJ1-3; D remains unclear. Between the trimmed V and J ends, which lost 3 bases and 4 bases, there was a span of 13 bases. The CDR3 extends over 15 amino acids. Germline CDR1 reads SEHNR; CDR2 reads FQNEAQ (reference sequence). CDR3 DNA sequence: TGTGCCAGCAGCTTGGACGCGGCGGGAGGAAACACCATATATTTT. Protein sequence: CASSLDAAGGNTIYF.